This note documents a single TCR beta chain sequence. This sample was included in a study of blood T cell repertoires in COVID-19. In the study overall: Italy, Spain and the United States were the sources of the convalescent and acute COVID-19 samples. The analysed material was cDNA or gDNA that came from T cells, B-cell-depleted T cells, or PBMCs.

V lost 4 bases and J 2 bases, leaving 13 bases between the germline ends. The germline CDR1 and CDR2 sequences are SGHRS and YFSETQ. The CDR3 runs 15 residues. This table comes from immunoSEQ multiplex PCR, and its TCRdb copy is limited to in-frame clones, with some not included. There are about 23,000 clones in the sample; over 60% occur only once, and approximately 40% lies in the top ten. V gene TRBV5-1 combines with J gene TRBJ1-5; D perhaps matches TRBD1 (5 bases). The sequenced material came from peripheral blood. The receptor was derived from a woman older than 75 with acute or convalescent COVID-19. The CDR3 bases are TGCGCCAGCAGCCCCGGATTGACAGGCAATCAGCCCCAGCATTTT. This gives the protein CASSPGLTGNQPQHF.